Each of the 30 T cell receptor beta chains below was sequenced from the same sample in a study of cytomegalovirus exposure and HLA in healthy donors. This PCR relied on a set of 60 Vbeta primers and 13 Jbeta primers. Produced via immunoSEQ multiplex PCR; TCRdb's table is partial and in-frame only. This repertoire shows about 85,000 clones, more than 60% found once; its top ten account for roughly 3.9%. Sequenced sample: PBMCs. The receptors were gathered from a man under 40 in good health and CMV-seronegative.

This clone turned up a few times. J is TRBJ2-7 and V is TRBV5-1; 7 bases match TRBD2. Germline CDR1 reads SGHRS; CDR2 reads YFSETQ. J gave up 6 bases and V 4 bases, and 7 bases lay outside the gene matches. This CDR3 has 13 amino acids. CDR3 DNA: TGCGCCAGCAGCCTAAGGGAGGGCGGCGAGCAGTACTTC. This translates into CASSLREGGEQYF. Drawing the rest from reference TRBV5-1 and TRBJ2-7, the complete variable domain is KAGVTQTPRYLIKTRGQQVTLSCSPISGHRSVSWYQQTPGQGLQFLFEYFSETQRNKGNFPGRFSGRQFSNSRSEMNVSTLELGDSALYLCASSLREGGEQYFGPGTRLTVT.

This chain uses TRBV25-1 with TRBJ2-2, with a weak D call TRBD1 (6 bases). Looked up from germline, CDR1 is MGHDK and CDR2 is SYGVNS. This CDR3 is built from 17 residues. V dropped 2 bases and J dropped 6 bases, with 19 bases sitting between them. CDR3 amino acids: CASSETGSHRVSGELFF. In DNA form, the CDR3 reads TGTGCCAGCAGTGAAACAGGGTCCCACAGGGTATCCGGGGAGCTGTTTTTT.

The sample holds a few counts of this clone. The rearrangement uses TRBV30 and TRBJ1-2; D is uncertain. Germline V CDR1 and CDR2: GTSNPN, SVGIG (reference sequence). Trimming cost V 0 bases and J 4 bases, with 9 bases left between them. The CDR3 is 13 amino acids. In DNA, the CDR3 is TGTGCCTGGAGTGTTTCAACTTCCTATGGCTACACCTTC. Translation: CAWSVSTSYGYTF.

The chain combines TRBV29-1 with TRBJ1-4; 9 bases align to TRBD1. J was trimmed by 7 bases and V by 2 bases; bases with no gene match: 5. Germline loops: CDR1 SQVTM, CDR2 ANQGSEA. This CDR3 is built from 14 residues. The CDR3 spells CSVEYRGRGEKLFF. Here the CDR3 DNA reads TGCAGCGTTGAATACAGGGGGCGCGGTGAAAAACTGTTTTTT.

This clone was seen only a few times. The chain recombines TRBV6-1 with TRBJ2-7; possibly TRBD1 for D (6 bases). Germline CDR1 and CDR2: MNHNS and SASEGT. The CDR3 loop spans 13 amino acids. Trimming removed 8 bases from V and 1 base from J, with 12 bases in between. CDR3 loop: CASGRTESYEQYF. The CDR3 DNA is TGTGCCAGCGGCCGGACAGAATCCTACGAGCAGTACTTC.

The chain recombines TRBV5-1 with TRBJ2-1, with 9 bases fitting TRBD2. The V segment lost 0 bases and the J segment 8 bases; nucleotides outside the gene matches: 3. CDR1 SGHRS and CDR2 YFSETQ come from the germline V gene. There are 14 residues in the CDR3. CDR3 amino acids: CASSLGGLADEQFF. CDR3 coding DNA: TGCGCCAGCAGCTTGGGGGGACTAGCCGATGAGCAGTTCTTC.

The sample holds one count of this clone. This chain links TRBV2 with TRBJ2-2; a weak D match, TRBD1 (5 bases). V shed 7 bases and J shed 7 bases, with 10 bases lying between them. CDR3 length: 12 residues. Germline-derived CDR1 and CDR2 are SNHLY and FYNNEI. The CDR3 nucleotides read TGTGCCAGCACCCCCCAGGGCGGGGAGCTGTTTTTT. Protein sequence: CASTPQGGELFF.

The chain couples TRBV7-9 to TRBJ2-5; 7 bases are a match to TRBD2. CDR1 is SEHNR and CDR2 is FQNEAQ in the germline V gene (reference sequence). J was trimmed by 5 bases and V by 5 bases; bases with no gene match: 8. The CDR3 contains 14 residues. The CDR3 protein is CASSTPRGWETQYF. The CDR3 DNA reads as TGTGCCAGCAGCACCCCGCGGGGGTGGGAGACCCAGTACTTC.

The V and J genes are TRBV11-2 and TRBJ1-6; possibly TRBD1 for D (5 bases). Germline V gene data show CDR1 as SGHAT and CDR2 as FQNNGV. The CDR3 loop spans 15 amino acids. Trimming removed 3 bases at V and 7 bases at J, with 13 bases between. CDR3 sequence (DNA): TGTGCCAGCAGCTTGGCAGGGCGGGGGAATTCACCCCTCCACTTT. Residues: CASSLAGRGNSPLHF.

This clone was seen only a few times. CDR3 loop: CASSFGRAVTDTQYF. CDR3 nucleotide sequence: TGTGCCAGCAGCTTTGGGAGGGCCGTGACAGATACGCAGTATTTT. The gene calls are TRBV11-3 and TRBJ2-3; 7 nucleotides agree with TRBD2. V gave up 3 bases and J gave up 3 bases; unmatched junction bases: 6. Per germline, CDR1 SGHNT and CDR2 YENEEA. The CDR3 is 15 amino acids.

This chain uses TRBV29-1 with TRBJ2-1, with TRBD2 as a possible D gene (6 bases). The CDR3 covers 13 residues. Looked up from germline, CDR1 is SQVTM and CDR2 is ANQGSEA. V shed 7 bases and J shed 1 base, with 11 bases lying between them. The CDR3 region is CSASRGSYNEQFF. The CDR3 DNA reads as TGCAGCGCGTCGCGGGGATCCTACAATGAGCAGTTCTTC.

The chain carries TRBV2 and TRBJ2-1; 9 bases are a match to TRBD1. With 11 bases clipped from V and 6 bases from J, the junction kept 14 bases outside the gene matches. The CDR3 is 15 residues long. The germline gives CDR1 SNHLY, CDR2 FYNNEI. The CDR3 DNA is TGTGCCGGGAGCCCTGGACAGGGGACCGGCAATGAGCAGTTCTTC. It yields the protein CAGSPGQGTGNEQFF. Complete variable domain (other parts from reference TRBV2 and TRBJ2-1): EPEVTQTPSHQVTQMGQEVILRCVPISNHLYFYWYRQILGQKVEFLVSFYNNEISEKSEIFDDQFSVERPDGSNFTLKIRSTKLEDSAMYFCAGSPGQGTGNEQFFGPGTRLTVL.

The chain recombines TRBV5-1 with TRBJ2-3; 11 positions match TRBD2. Per the germline V gene, CDR1 is SGHRS and CDR2 is YFSETQ. V lost 3 bases, J lost 6 bases, and 6 bases stayed unmatched. The CDR3 covers 15 residues. In nucleotides, the CDR3 is TGCGCCAGCAGCTCGAGACTAGCGGGGACTGATACGCAGTATTTT. This translates into CASSSRLAGTDTQYF.

The V and J genes are TRBV5-4 and TRBJ2-6; maybe TRBD2 (5 bases). The ends were cut back, 2 bases at V and 2 bases at J, with 8 bases in the middle. The CDR3 runs to 15 residues. CDR1 is SGHNT and CDR2 is YYREEE in the germline V gene (reference sequence). In DNA form, the CDR3 reads TGTGCCAGCAGCTTATTCGGGGCTGGGGCCAACGTCCTGACTTTC. Its protein product is CASSLFGAGANVLTF.

The chain carries TRBV11-3 and TRBJ2-3, with a tentative D call TRBD2 (5 bases). Germline values: CDR1 SGHNT, CDR2 YENEEA. This CDR3 is 13 amino acids long. V was shortened by 4 bases and J by 6 bases, with 11 bases between the two germline ends. CDR3 sequence (DNA): TGTGCCAGCAGCTCCTCCAAGCGGGATACGCAGTATTTT. Protein product: CASSSSKRDTQYF.

The table lists this clone with a few counts. This rearrangement joins TRBV10-3 to TRBJ2-2; TRBD2 matches at 14 bases. The CDR3 consists of 17 residues. The trim removed 4 bases at V and 5 bases at J, leaving 6 bases unmatched. Germline CDR1 is ENHRY and CDR2 is SYGVKD. CDR3 loop: CAISATSGGARTGELFF. As DNA, the CDR3 is TGTGCCATCAGTGCGACTAGCGGGGGGGCCAGGACCGGGGAGCTGTTTTTT.

The V call is TRBV19, the J call TRBJ2-1, with D possibly TRBD2 on 6 matching bases. The CDR3 has 16 residues. Germline assignment: CDR1 LNHDA and CDR2 SQIVND (reference sequence). The V and J ends lost 3 bases and 0 bases respectively, with 12 bases between them. CDR3 sequence: CASSINAGSSYNEQFF. CDR3 sequence (DNA): TGTGCCAGTAGTATCAACGCGGGGAGCTCCTACAATGAGCAGTTCTTC.

Here the CDR3 reads CASSDQFLAGASVDTQYF. The CDR3 DNA is TGTGCCAGCAGTGACCAGTTCCTAGCGGGGGCATCCGTGGATACGCAGTATTTT. J is TRBJ2-3 and V is TRBV6-4; 10 bases align to TRBD2. There are 18 residues in the CDR3. From germline, CDR1 is MRHNA and CDR2 SNTAGT. V trimming: 2 bases; J trimming: 6 bases; junction bases outside the gene matches: 14.

The chain carries TRBV10-2 and TRBJ1-4, with 7 nucleotides matching TRBD1. V shed 0 bases, J shed 8 bases, and the junction held 3 bases outside the gene matches. The CDR3 is 14 residues long. The germline V gene encodes CDR1 WSHSY and CDR2 SAAADI. The CDR3 DNA reads TGCGCCAGCAGTGAGTCGGGCAGGGGGGAAAAACTGTTTTTT. This gives the protein CASSESGRGEKLFF.

The gene calls are TRBV6-1 and TRBJ2-7; TRBD2 aligns across 12 bases. This CDR3 spans 15 amino acids. The V and J ends lost 4 bases and 5 bases, in that order; junction bases with no gene match: 6. Germline values: CDR1 MNHNS, CDR2 SASEGT. In DNA form, the CDR3 reads TGTGCCAGCAGTGGAAAATGGACTAGCGGGAACGAGCAGTACTTC. Its translation: CASSGKWTSGNEQYF.

The rearrangement joins TRBV5-4 to TRBJ1-1; the match to TRBD1 covers 8 bases. Losses at the gene ends were 5 bases for V and 4 bases for J; bases not matched to a gene: 7. The CDR3 covers 14 residues. The germline gives CDR1 SGHNT, CDR2 YYREEE (reference sequence). CDR3 in amino acids: CASRLGTGPTEAFF. In DNA form, the CDR3 reads TGTGCCAGCAGACTAGGGACAGGCCCCACTGAAGCTTTCTTT.

This chain connects TRBV28 to TRBJ2-7; 8 positions agree with TRBD1. The CDR3 totals 15 residues. V was pared by 5 bases and J by 3 bases, with 9 bases of the junction left unmatched. Germline CDR1 and CDR2: MDHEN and SYDVKM. CDR3: CASSPRQGMGYEQYF. As DNA, the CDR3 is TGTGCCAGCAGTCCCAGACAGGGGATGGGCTACGAGCAGTACTTC.

V gene TRBV5-1 combines with J gene TRBJ2-1; TRBD2 matches 8 bases. The CDR3 covers 14 residues. With V trimmed by 6 bases and J by 4 bases, 6 bases remained unmatched. The germline CDR1 and CDR2 sequences are SGHRS and YFSETQ. For the CDR3, the DNA is TGCGCCAGCACTCAGCGGGGGAGATACAATGAGCAGTTCTTC. Translating gives CASTQRGRYNEQFF.

This clone occurred once. The chain recombines TRBV12-5 with TRBJ2-1; TRBD2 matches at 14 bases. CDR3 length: 15 residues. Germline lookup yields CDR1 LGHNT and CDR2 FRNRAP. V lost 6 bases, J lost 8 bases, and 6 bases stayed unmatched. Here the CDR3 reads CASGQTSGGADEQFF. The CDR3 coding sequence is TGTGCTAGTGGGCAGACTAGCGGGGGGGCAGATGAGCAGTTCTTC.

The chain has TRBV11-3 and TRBJ1-6; D not resolved. The CDR3 length is 13 residues. Germline-derived CDR1 and CDR2 are SGHNT and YENEEA. Deletions cut 5 bases from V and 10 bases from J, with 12 bases between. The CDR3 sequence: CASSLGVGSPLHF. CDR3 sequence (DNA): TGTGCCAGCAGCCTCGGGGTAGGGTCACCCCTCCACTTT.

CDR3 sequence (DNA): TGTGCCAGCAGTCGACAGTCTAAGCAGTTCTTC. Its translation: CASSRQSKQFF. V and J are TRBV6-5 and TRBJ2-1; D possibly corresponds to TRBD1 (5 bases). The ends were cut back, 5 bases at V and 11 bases at J, with 10 bases in the middle. The CDR3 contains 11 residues. Germline V gene lookup returns CDR1 MNHEY and CDR2 SVGAGI.

V gene TRBV5-1 combines with J gene TRBJ2-3; the match to TRBD2 covers 14 bases. The V gene's germline CDR1 is SGHRS and CDR2 YFSETQ. The CDR3 has 17 amino acids. J lost 4 bases, V lost 4 bases, and 8 bases had no gene match. This chain's CDR3 is CASSPPGLAGDADTQYF. The CDR3 DNA follows: TGCGCCAGCAGCCCCCCGGGACTAGCGGGAGATGCAGATACGCAGTATTTT.

This chain uses TRBV10-2 with TRBJ2-7; D gene unclear. The CDR3 totals 13 residues. Trimming pared 5 bases from V and 3 bases from J, leaving 11 bases between. Germline loops: CDR1 WSHSY, CDR2 SAAADI. The CDR3 is CASSPQKDYEQYF. The DNA for the CDR3 is TGCGCCAGCAGTCCCCAGAAAGACTACGAGCAGTACTTC.

The chain carries TRBV7-9 and TRBJ2-1, with D possibly being TRBD1 (5 bases). CDR3 length: 13 residues. With 2 bases removed from V and 5 bases from J, the gap between germline ends came to 7 bases. The germline V gene has CDR1 SEHNR and CDR2 FQNEAQ (reference sequence). As DNA, the CDR3 is TGTGCCAGCAGCTTAACAGGTCACAATGAGCAGTTCTTC. Residues: CASSLTGHNEQFF.

This chain joins TRBV5-1 and TRBJ2-5; the match to TRBD1 covers 9 bases. This CDR3 contains 16 residues. CDR1 SGHRS and CDR2 YFSETQ come from the germline V gene. J gave up 4 bases and V 7 bases, and 14 bases lay outside the gene matches. CDR3 bases: TGCGCCAGCGCCAAGGCGGGACAGGGTTTTGGAGAGACCCAGTACTTC. Translated: CASAKAGQGFGETQYF.